The 17 T cell receptor beta chains below were found in one sample sequenced in a study of cytomegalovirus exposure and HLA in healthy donors. The PCR was carried out with 60 Vbeta primers and 13 Jbeta primers. Data came from immunoSEQ multiplex PCR; TCRdb stores just in-frame clones and leaves some out. This table has 90,000 or so clones, over 75% appearing once. What was sequenced was PBMCs. All receptors come from a man aged 45-65 years in good health and CMV-seronegative.

The genes are TRBV9 and TRBJ2-7, with TRBD1 matching over 10 bases. Germline-derived CDR1 and CDR2 are SGDLS and YYNGEE. V shed 3 bases, J shed 7 bases, and the junction held 10 bases outside the gene matches. CDR3 length: 15 residues. The CDR3 DNA reads TGTGCCAGCAGCGGTGGAGGGACAGGGGCGGAGGAGCAGTACTTC. It translates to CASSGGGTGAEEQYF.

The rearrangement joins TRBV5-6 to TRBJ2-6; D ambiguous. Germline V gene data show CDR1 as SGHDT and CDR2 as YYEEEE. The V and J ends lost 0 bases and 2 bases respectively, with 6 bases between them. This CDR3 region has 15 residues. DNA of the CDR3: TGTGCCAGCAGCTTGGTGGCCGCTGGGGCCAACGTCCTGACTTTC. Translated, it gives CASSLVAAGANVLTF. Full variable domain (remainder filled in from reference TRBV5-6 and TRBJ2-6): DAGVTQSPTHLIKTRGQQVTLRCSPKSGHDTVSWYQQALGQGPQFIFQYYEEEERQRGNFPDRFSGHQFPNYSSELNVNALLLGDSALYLCASSLVAAGANVLTFGAGSRLTVL.

V and J are TRBV11-2 and TRBJ1-1; 7 nucleotides align to TRBD1. The germline gives CDR1 SGHAT, CDR2 FQNNGV. The junction had 1 base not matched to a gene; V was cut back by 1 base and J by 2 bases. CDR3 size: 14 residues. The CDR3 is CASSLGQGNTEAFF. CDR3 nucleotide sequence: TGTGCCAGCAGCTTAGGACAGGGCAACACTGAAGCTTTCTTT.

This clone appeared once. This chain connects TRBV29-1 to TRBJ2-1; TRBD2 matches 7 bases. The CDR3 extends over 14 amino acids. Looked up from germline, CDR1 is SQVTM and CDR2 is ANQGSEA. Unmatched junction bases numbered 3, after V lost 4 bases and J lost 0 bases. The CDR3 here is CSVVGGSSYNEQFF. CDR3 coding DNA: TGCAGCGTTGTCGGGGGGAGCTCCTACAATGAGCAGTTCTTC.

J is TRBJ1-5 and V is TRBV19; 7 nucleotides match TRBD1. The germline CDR1 and CDR2 sequences are LNHDA and SQIVND (reference sequence). This CDR3 has 16 residues. After removal of 3 bases from V and 4 bases from J, the junction contained 9 bases not matched to a gene. This CDR3 is CASSIYRDSINQPQHF. The CDR3 region has the DNA TGTGCCAGTAGTATCTATCGGGACAGTATTAATCAGCCCCAGCATTTT.

J is TRBJ1-1 and V is TRBV7-3; 7 bases are shared with TRBD1. V was clipped by 4 bases and J by 1 base; unmatched bases: 3. Looked up from germline, CDR1 is SGHTA and CDR2 is FQGTGA. This CDR3 region has 14 residues. CDR3 nucleotides: TGTGCCAGCAGCTCAGGGGGGAGGAACACTGAAGCTTTCTTT. Protein: CASSSGGRNTEAFF. The full variable domain, with the rest looked up from reference TRBV7-3 and TRBJ1-1, is GAGVSQTPSNKVTEKGKYVELRCDPISGHTALYWYRQSLGQGPEFLIYFQGTGAADDSGLPNDRFFAVRPEGSVSTLKIQRTERGDSAVYLCASSSGGRNTEAFFGQGTRLTVV.

The chain links TRBV19 to TRBJ2-2; TRBD2 matches at 10 bases. Trimming removed 3 bases from V and 6 bases from J; junction bases left unmatched: 4. CDR3 length equals 15 residues. Germline lookup yields CDR1 LNHDA and CDR2 SQIVND (reference sequence). This chain's CDR3 is CASSIGLAGAGELFF. CDR3 in DNA: TGTGCCAGTAGTATTGGGCTAGCGGGAGCCGGGGAGCTGTTTTTT.

The DNA for the CDR3 is TGTGCCAGCAGTTTCCCCGCGACCGGGGAGCTGTTTTTT. This codes for CASSFPATGELFF. The J gene is TRBJ2-2, the V gene TRBV28, with no clear D. CDR1 MDHEN and CDR2 SYDVKM come from the germline V gene. This CDR3 is 13 amino acids long. The V end lost 3 bases, the J end lost 5 bases, and 7 bases lay between the germline ends.

The chain employs TRBV28 and TRBJ2-3, with a possible D match to TRBD2 (6 bases). V lost 1 base to trimming and J lost 1 base, with 12 bases between them. The germline V gene encodes CDR1 MDHEN and CDR2 SYDVKM. The CDR3 length is 16 residues. CDR3 nucleotide sequence: TGTGCCAGCAGTTTATACATAGCGGAACGCACAGATACGCAGTATTTT. Its translation is CASSLYIAERTDTQYF.

The rearrangement uses TRBV9 and TRBJ2-7; perhaps TRBD1 as D (6 bases). The V and J ends lost 4 bases and 2 bases respectively, with 13 bases between them. The germline V gene encodes CDR1 SGDLS and CDR2 YYNGEE. CDR3 length equals 14 residues. In DNA, the CDR3 is TGTGCCAGCAGCCTACAGGGAAGGGCCTACGAGCAGTACTTC. Its protein product is CASSLQGRAYEQYF. The entire variable domain, with the rest obtained from reference TRBV9 and TRBJ2-7, is as follows: DSGVTQTPKHLITATGQRVTLRCSPRSGDLSVYWYQQSLDQGLQFLIQYYNGEERAKGNILERFSAQQFPDLHSELNLSSLELGDSALYFCASSLQGRAYEQYFGPGTRLTVT.

The rearrangement links TRBV11-2 to TRBJ1-2; D may be TRBD1 (6 bases). The length of the CDR3 is 16 residues. V gave up 1 base and J gave up 3 bases, with 15 bases separating them. Germline V gene data show CDR1 as SGHAT and CDR2 as FQNNGV. CDR3 sequence (DNA): TGTGCCAGCAGCTTAGCTTTTCGGGGGGCGGACTATGGCTACACCTTC. Its translation: CASSLAFRGADYGYTF.

This clone was found once. The V and J genes are TRBV7-8 and TRBJ2-3, with D possibly matching TRBD2 (5 bases). The CDR3 is made up of 16 amino acids. V was trimmed by 5 bases and J by 0 bases, leaving 15 bases between them. Germline CDR1 reads SGHVS; CDR2 reads FQNEAQ. CDR3 sequence reads: CASSGRLQTSTDTQYF. The DNA of the CDR3 is TGTGCCAGCAGCGGGAGATTGCAGACTAGCACAGATACGCAGTATTTT.

This clone turned up a few times. This chain joins TRBV5-6 and TRBJ1-1; D is perhaps TRBD1 (6 bases). V was pared by 0 bases and J by 5 bases, with 14 bases between. This CDR3 comprises 15 residues. Germline CDR1 and CDR2: SGHDT and YYEEEE. CDR3 loop: CASSLVDRTGTEAFF. In DNA form, the CDR3 reads TGTGCCAGCAGCTTGGTAGACAGGACGGGTACTGAAGCTTTCTTT.

The V gene is TRBV7-3, the J gene TRBJ2-6; tentatively, D is TRBD2 (5 bases). With 5 bases removed from V and 0 bases from J, the gap between germline ends came to 8 bases. From germline, CDR1 is SGHTA and CDR2 FQGTGA. There are 15 residues in the CDR3. This CDR3 is CASSTGSSGANVLTF. The CDR3 nucleotides are TGTGCCAGCAGCACGGGAAGCTCTGGGGCCAACGTCCTGACTTTC.

This chain uses TRBV29-1 with TRBJ2-1; perhaps TRBD2 as D (5 bases). Germline V gives CDR1 SQVTM, CDR2 ANQGSEA. CDR3 length: 10 residues. V was shortened by 8 bases and J by 9 bases, with 11 bases between the two germline ends. CDR3 DNA: TGCAGCTCTCCGGGATCTGAGCAGTTCTTC. It specifies CSSPGSEQFF.

CDR3 residues: CASSPRRGLYEQYF. The CDR3 nucleotides are TGTGCCAGCAGTCCTCGCAGGGGCCTCTACGAGCAGTACTTC. The V gene is TRBV27, the J gene TRBJ2-7, with a possible D match to TRBD1 (6 bases). This CDR3 spans 14 amino acids. V was shortened by 5 bases and J by 3 bases, with 14 bases between the two germline ends. Germline lookup yields CDR1 MNHEY and CDR2 SMNVEV (reference sequence).

The chain joins TRBV7-3 to TRBJ1-2; D is perhaps TRBD1 (5 bases). Trimming left V 3 bases short and J 2 bases short, with 7 bases between. The CDR3 is made up of 13 amino acids. The germline CDR1 and CDR2 sequences are SGHTA and FQGTGA. Written as DNA, the CDR3 is TGTGCCAGCAGCTTTAACAGGAACTATGGCTACACCTTC. Protein: CASSFNRNYGYTF.